The source of this T cell receptor (beta chain) is a study of PD-1 blockade in classical Hodgkin lymphoma. Study findings and constraints: Patients who responded completely had about the same baseline diversity as newly diagnosed patients. Whatever underlies the repertoire differences (possibly disease activity or prior therapy) remains undefined.

Patients all relapsed after autologous stem cell transplantation, and there was variation in brentuximab vedotin exposure. Complete response, partial response or progressive disease made up the best responses. The V gene lost 5 bases and the J gene lost 4 bases, with 9 bases spanning the gap. The CDR3 covers 11 residues. The germline gives CDR1 DFQATT, CDR2 SNEGSKA (reference sequence). The repertoire was sequenced with immunoSEQ multiplex PCR; TCRdb's copy has only in-frame clones and lacks some. Of tens of thousands of clones in the sample, 70% to 80% are singletons; the top ten hold 3.5% to 4%. About this clone itself: Its antigen is as yet unknown.

Specimen: peripheral blood mononuclear cells (PBMCs), collected before the second cycle of nivolumab. The V and J genes are TRBV20-1 and TRBJ2-7, with D tentatively TRBD1 (6 bases). This receptor was taken from a human donor with classical Hodgkin lymphoma. CDR3 DNA sequence: TGCAGTGCTGCCCAGGGGTACGAGCAGTACTTC. It translates to CSAAQGYEQYF.